Sequencing of this TCR beta chain was carried out in a study of T-cell reconstitution after alpha-beta-depleted transplantation in children. Points from the study as a whole: There were reportedly several hundred expanded graft clones from which alpha-beta T cells came about two months after transplant.

Researchers prepared the TCRbeta library using unique molecular identifiers, the study reports. TCRdb redid the calling of the PCR reads with MiXCR, one entry per CDR3 protein. This sample carries about 47,000 distinct CDR3 sequences, around 56% of them seen once, and the ten largest clones take approximately 38%. About this clonotype: The antigen remains undetermined.

This CDR3 comprises 15 residues. Germline lookup yields CDR1 SGHTA and CDR2 FQGTGA. V lost 6 bases, J lost 3 bases, and 7 bases stayed unmatched. The chain employs TRBV7-3 and TRBJ2-3; 9 positions agree with TRBD2. The material sequenced was peripheral blood, taken before TCRalphabeta/CD19-depleted stem cell transplant. This sequence was found in a boy under two years old with SCID, due to receive a stem cell transplant. The CDR3 DNA reads TGTGCCAGCAGTTTAGCGGGGGAGATTACAGATACGCAGTATTTT. Its protein is CASSLAGEITDTQYF.